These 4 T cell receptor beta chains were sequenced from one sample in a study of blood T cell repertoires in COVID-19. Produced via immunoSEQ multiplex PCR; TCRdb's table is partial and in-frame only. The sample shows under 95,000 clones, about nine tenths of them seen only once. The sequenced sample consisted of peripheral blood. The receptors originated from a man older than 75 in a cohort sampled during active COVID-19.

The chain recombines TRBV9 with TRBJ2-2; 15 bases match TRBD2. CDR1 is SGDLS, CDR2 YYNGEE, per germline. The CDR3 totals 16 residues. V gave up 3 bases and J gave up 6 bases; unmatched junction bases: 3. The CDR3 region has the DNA TGTGCCAGCAGCGAAGGACTAGCGGGGGGGCCCGGGGAGCTGTTTTTT. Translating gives CASSEGLAGGPGELFF.

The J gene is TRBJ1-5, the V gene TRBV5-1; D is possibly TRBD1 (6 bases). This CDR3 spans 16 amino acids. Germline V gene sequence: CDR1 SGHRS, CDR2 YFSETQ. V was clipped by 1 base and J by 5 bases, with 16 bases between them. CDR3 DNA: TGCGCCAGCAGCTTGCATCCAAAGGGGGTGGATCAGCCCCAGCATTTT. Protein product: CASSLHPKGVDQPQHF.

The CDR3 bases are TGTGCCAGCAGTGATGGGGGCCTGGGATATGGCTACACCTTC. Protein product: CASSDGGLGYGYTF. The chain employs TRBV6-1 and TRBJ1-2; possible D gene TRBD1, 6 bases. The germline gives CDR1 MNHNS, CDR2 SASEGT. Trimming stripped 3 bases from V and 5 bases from J, with 13 bases between. CDR3 length: 14 amino acids.

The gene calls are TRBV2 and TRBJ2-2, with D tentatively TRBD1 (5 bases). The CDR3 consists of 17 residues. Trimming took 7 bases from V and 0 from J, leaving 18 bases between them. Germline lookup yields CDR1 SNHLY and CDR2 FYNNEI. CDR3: CASKERQGYSNTGELFF. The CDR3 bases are TGTGCCAGCAAAGAGAGGCAGGGTTACTCGAACACCGGGGAGCTGTTTTTT.